The entry below describes one T cell receptor beta chain. This CDR3 is 13 amino acids long. V lost 1 base and J lost 9; bases outside the gene matches: 5. Germline V gene data show CDR1 as MGHDK and CDR2 as SYGVNS. Some clones are missing from TCRdb's copy, which holds only in-frame ones; the method was immunoSEQ multiplex PCR. Here the sample spans some 89,000 clones, 70% to 90% being singletons. This entry comes from a study of PD-L1 blockade in urothelial cancer. The sample's time point: pretreatment peripheral blood. V and J are TRBV25-1 and TRBJ1-1; TRBD1 matches 7 bases. Specimen: PBMCs, collected around atezolizumab (anti-PD-L1) treatment. The sequence was obtained from a man in his sixties with urothelial cancer. CDR3: CASSELTGIKAFF. CDR3 in DNA: TGTGCCAGCAGTGAATTGACAGGGATAAAAGCTTTCTTT.